Listed below are T cell receptor beta chains from one sample, sequenced in a study of T-cell memory formation after mild COVID-19. TCRdb recomputed calls from the 5' RACE reads with MiXCR, one row per CDR3 protein. The sample holds tens of thousands of distinct CDR3 sequences, about 15% seen once. Sequencing was performed on PBMCs or a T cell subset sorted from them (not recorded which). All receptors derive from an adult woman who had mild COVID-19 (a few samples of this study predate the infection). Cell type and time point are not known. Both conserved end residues are part of each CDR3. D genes are given only for firm matches. Size is stated for part of the rows, as once, few or many counts, or as a class when the clone is expanded.

TRBJ1-1	NA	NA	TRBV13	TGTGCCAGCAGCTTAGTAGAGGGTTATGGTTATCCGGGGGACACTGAAGCTTTCTTT	CASSLVEGYGYPGDTEAFF
TRBJ2-7	NA	many	TRBV11-2	TGTGCCAGCAGAACCCAGGGAGGCACCTACGAGCAGTACTTC	CASRTQGGTYEQYF
TRBJ2-3	NA	NA	TRBV9	TGTGCCAGCAGCGCCCCCTCCACAGATACGCAGTATTTT	CASSAPSTDTQYF
TRBJ2-7	TRBD1	NA	TRBV5-4	TGTGCCAGCAGCTCCGGGACAGGGCTACGAGAGCAGTACTTC	CASSSGTGLREQYF
TRBJ2-2	NA	few	TRBV6-2/TRBV6-3	TGTGCCAGCAGATTAACCGGGGAGCTGTTTTTT	CASRLTGELFF
TRBJ2-1	TRBD2	NA	TRBV12-3/TRBV12-4	TGTGCCAGCAGGGCGACGGGACTAGCGGGAGGCGAGGGGTACAATGAGCAGTTCTTC	CASRATGLAGGEGYNEQFF
TRBJ1-1	NA	NA	TRBV5-6	TGTGCCAGCAGCTTTCTGCCTGGTAACACTGAAGCTTTCTTT	CASSFLPGNTEAFF
TRBJ1-1	TRBD1	NA	TRBV9	TGTGCCAGCAGCCACACAGGGGAAAGAATGAACACTGAAGCTTTCTTT	CASSHTGERMNTEAFF
TRBJ1-1	TRBD1	NA	TRBV24-1	TGTGCCACCAGTGATTTAACAGGGGGAGACTACACTGAAGCTTTCTTT	CATSDLTGGDYTEAFF
TRBJ1-2	NA	NA	TRBV20-1	TGCAGTGCTGCCGACCGGGCTAGGGCCGATGGCTACACCTTC	CSAADRARADGYTF
TRBJ2-5	NA	few	TRBV6-5	TGTGCCAGCAGTTACTCCCAGGGCCGGACCCAGTACTTC	CASSYSQGRTQYF
TRBJ1-2	NA	once	TRBV4-1	TGCGCCAGCAGCCAAGTGGCTGCCCTGTATGGCTACACCTTC	CASSQVAALYGYTF
TRBJ2-7	TRBD1	few	TRBV4-1	TGCGCCAGCAGCCAATCGGGACAGGACTACTCCTACGAGCAGTACTTC	CASSQSGQDYSYEQYF
TRBJ1-6	TRBD1	few	TRBV6-6	TGTGCCAGCACCGAGACAGGGGGCGGCTCACCCCTCCACTTT	CASTETGGGSPLHF
TRBJ2-2	NA	few	TRBV5-5	TGTGCCAGCAGCTTGGAGTCCGGGGAGCTGTTTTTT	CASSLESGELFF
TRBJ2-7	NA	NA	TRBV7-9	TGTGCCAGCAGCTTTAGCCCTGTCGAGCAGTACTTC	CASSFSPVEQYF
TRBJ2-5	NA	NA	TRBV7-8	TGTGCCAGCAGCTTAGCGCGGGGAGGACAAGAGACCCAGTACTTC	CASSLARGGQETQYF
TRBJ1-2	NA	NA	TRBV5-1	TGCGCCAGCAGCTTGGACGGGTCTAACTATGGCTACACCTTC	CASSLDGSNYGYTF
TRBJ2-7	NA	NA	TRBV7-9	TGTGCCAGCAGCTTCGAGGAGTCGTGGGCAGGGGCGTCCTACGAGCAGTACTTC	CASSFEESWAGASYEQYF
TRBJ2-7	NA	many	TRBV27	TGTGCCAGCGGCGTCAGCTCCTACGAGCAGTACTTC	CASGVSSYEQYF
TRBJ1-1	NA	NA	TRBV5-1	TGCGCCAGCAGCTTGATCGGAAACACTGAAGATTTCTTT	CASSLIGNTEDFF
TRBJ2-5	TRBD2	NA	TRBV6-5	TGTGCCAGCAGTTACTCGCTAGCGGGACAAGAGACCCAGTACTTC	CASSYSLAGQETQYF
TRBJ2-3	NA	many	TRBV7-2	TGTGCCAGCAGCGGCTCCCCAACGCAGTATTTT	CASSGSPTQYF
TRBJ2-7	TRBD2	NA	TRBV11-2	TGTGCCAGCAGCTTATTAGCGGGAGGGTTGGCGGGCTCCTACGAGCAGTACTTC	CASSLLAGGLAGSYEQYF
TRBJ1-1	TRBD1	few	TRBV11-2	TGTGCCAGCAGCTTAACAGGGGCCTTGAACACTGAAGCTTTCTTT	CASSLTGALNTEAFF
TRBJ2-7	NA	NA	TRBV19	TGTGCCAGTAGTATGATCCACAGCTCCTACGAGCAGTACTTC	CASSMIHSSYEQYF
TRBJ2-2	NA	few	TRBV27	TGTGCCAGCAGTTTCAGGGAATTCGCCGGGGAGCTGTTTTTT	CASSFREFAGELFF
TRBJ1-4	NA	NA	TRBV7-9	TGTGCCAGCAGCCCTCTCGGCCCTAGGGGTGAAAAACTGTTTTTT	CASSPLGPRGEKLFF
TRBJ2-5	NA	few	TRBV12-3/TRBV12-4	TGTGCCAGCAGTCTCTATGGAGGACCTTCCGGGGAGACCCAGTACTTC	CASSLYGGPSGETQYF
TRBJ2-3	TRBD1	NA	TRBV12-3/TRBV12-4	TGTGCCAGCAGAAATGGGACAGGCACAGATACGCAGTATTTT	CASRNGTGTDTQYF
TRBJ1-3	NA	once	TRBV27	TGTGCCAGTTCTCTGAGGGGGGCCGTTGGGAACACCATATATTTT	CASSLRGAVGNTIYF
TRBJ2-2	NA	NA	TRBV5-1	TGCGCCAGCAGCTTTAAGGAGAACACCGGGGAGCTGTTTTTT	CASSFKENTGELFF
TRBJ2-7	TRBD2	NA	TRBV19	TGTGCCAGTAGGCCGGGGGGACTCTCCTACGAGCAGTACTTC	CASRPGGLSYEQYF
TRBJ2-1	TRBD1	NA	TRBV15	TGTGCCACCAGCGCCCCTCAGGGGGACGCTCGGTACAATGAGCAGTTCTTC	CATSAPQGDARYNEQFF
TRBJ2-5	TRBD1	NA	TRBV24-1	TGTGCCACCAGTGAGCCTGGGACAGGGAATTATGAGACCCAGTACTTC	CATSEPGTGNYETQYF
TRBJ2-4	NA	NA	TRBV6-2/TRBV6-3	TGTGCCAGCAGCCGTAGCCAAGCCAAAAACATTCAGTACTTC	CASSRSQAKNIQYF
TRBJ2-5	TRBD2	NA	TRBV15	TGTGCCACCAGCAGACCCGAGGGGCGGGAGGGCCTTGAGACCCAGTACTTC	CATSRPEGREGLETQYF
TRBJ2-5	TRBD2	NA	TRBV7-7	TGTGCCAGCAGCTTACAAGCGGGGGGGCCTCCTCAAGAGACCCAGTACTTC	CASSLQAGGPPQETQYF
TRBJ2-7	NA	NA	TRBV30	TGTGCCTGGAGTGTTAAGTTGGGGCCCTACGAGCAGTACTTC	CAWSVKLGPYEQYF
TRBJ1-2	TRBD1	few	TRBV30	TGTGCCTGGACGGGGACAGGGTTCGGCTACACCTTC	CAWTGTGFGYTF
TRBJ2-1	NA	many	TRBV15	TGTGCCACCAGCAGAGCTAGATACTACAATGAGCAGTTCTTC	CATSRARYYNEQFF
TRBJ1-5	NA	few	TRBV7-9	TGTGCCAGCAGCTACGCACTCGGGTCCAATCAGCCCCAGCATTTT	CASSYALGSNQPQHF
TRBJ1-2	NA	few	TRBV29-1	TGCAGCGTACTTACGGGGGACTATGGCTACACCTTC	CSVLTGDYGYTF
TRBJ2-7	TRBD1	few	TRBV7-7	TGTGCCAGCAGCATAGGACAGGGGGCTTCGTACGAGCAGTACTTC	CASSIGQGASYEQYF
TRBJ2-1	TRBD2	NA	TRBV5-6	TGTGCCAGCAGCCCTCGACTAGCGGGCTCCTACAATGAGCAGTTCTTC	CASSPRLAGSYNEQFF
TRBJ2-1	TRBD2	NA	TRBV6-4	TGTGCCAGCAGTGATAGGTCTAGCGGAAGCAATGAGCAGTTCTTC	CASSDRSSGSNEQFF
TRBJ1-1	NA	NA	TRBV6-5	TGTGCCAGCAGTTACGTGGGGGGGGAGGGGCGGACTGAAGCTTTCTTT	CASSYVGGEGRTEAFF
TRBJ2-3	NA	NA	TRBV6-6	TGTGCCAGCAGTCACTACCTGACTGGAGGGTTTACCGATACGCAGTATTTT	CASSHYLTGGFTDTQYF
TRBJ2-3	NA	NA	TRBV6-5	TGTGCCAGCAGTCCTTCCGGGTTTGGCACAGATACGCAGTATTTT	CASSPSGFGTDTQYF
TRBJ2-7	NA	NA	TRBV5-1	TGCGCCAGCAGCTCCGGGGACACAATCTCCTACGAGCAGTACTTC	CASSSGDTISYEQYF
TRBJ1-1	TRBD1	few	TRBV5-4	TGTGCCAGCAGCTCAACAGGGGGTGAGGATACTGAAGCTTTCTTT	CASSSTGGEDTEAFF
TRBJ2-2	NA	NA	TRBV5-1	TGCGCCAGCAGCTTGGCAGGCGGGGAGCTGTTTTTT	CASSLAGGELFF
TRBJ2-2	NA	NA	TRBV11-2	TGTGCCAGCAGCTTAGTTCGGGTTCTCTACACCGGGGAGCTGTTTTTT	CASSLVRVLYTGELFF
TRBJ2-1	TRBD2	few	TRBV2	TGTGCCAGCACCCTAGCGGGACACAGGAACAATGAGCAGTTCTTC	CASTLAGHRNNEQFF
TRBJ1-2	NA	NA	TRBV30	TGTGCCTGGAGGATCCGGGGCGGCTACACCTTC	CAWRIRGGYTF
TRBJ2-3	NA	many	TRBV29-1	TGCAACTTGACCCGACCCGCTTCAGATACGCAGTATTTT	CNLTRPASDTQYF
TRBJ2-1	TRBD2	NA	TRBV7-8	TGTGCCAGCAGCCTAGAGAGCGGGAGTTTCAATGAGCAGTTCTTC	CASSLESGSFNEQFF
TRBJ2-1	NA	few	TRBV6-5	TGTGCCAGCAGTCATACATTGACAGGTTACAATGAGCAGTTCTTC	CASSHTLTGYNEQFF